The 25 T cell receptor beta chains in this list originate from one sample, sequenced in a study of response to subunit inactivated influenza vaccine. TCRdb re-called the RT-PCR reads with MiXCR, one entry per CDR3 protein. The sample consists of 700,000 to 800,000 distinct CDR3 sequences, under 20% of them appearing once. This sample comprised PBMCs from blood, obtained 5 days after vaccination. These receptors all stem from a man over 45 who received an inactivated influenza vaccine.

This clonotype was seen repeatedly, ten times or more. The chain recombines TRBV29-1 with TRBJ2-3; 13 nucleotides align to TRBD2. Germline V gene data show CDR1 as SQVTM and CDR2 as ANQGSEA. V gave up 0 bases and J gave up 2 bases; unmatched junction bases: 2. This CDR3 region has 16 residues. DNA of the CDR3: TGCAGCGTTGAAGAGGGACTAGCGGGGTACACAGATACGCAGTATTTT. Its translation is CSVEEGLAGYTDTQYF.

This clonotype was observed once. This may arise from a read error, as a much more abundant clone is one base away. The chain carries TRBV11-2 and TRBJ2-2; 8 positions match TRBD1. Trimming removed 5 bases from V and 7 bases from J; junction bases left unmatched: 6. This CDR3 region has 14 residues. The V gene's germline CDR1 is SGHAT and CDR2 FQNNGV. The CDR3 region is CASSRTGRSGELFF. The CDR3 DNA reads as TGTGCCAGCAGCCGGACAGGGCGTAGCGGGGAGCTGTTTTTT. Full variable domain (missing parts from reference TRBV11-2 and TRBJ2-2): EAGVAQSPRYKIIEKRQSVAFWCNPISGHATLYWYQQILGQGPKLLIQFQNNGVVDDSQLPKDRFSAERLKGVDSTLKIQPAKLEDSAVYLCASSRTGRSGELFFGEGSRLTVL.

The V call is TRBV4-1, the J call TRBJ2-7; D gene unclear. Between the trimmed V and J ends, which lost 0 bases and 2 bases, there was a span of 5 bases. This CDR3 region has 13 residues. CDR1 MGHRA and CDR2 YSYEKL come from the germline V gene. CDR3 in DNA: TGCGCCAGCAGCCAAGAATGGACCTACGAGCAGTACTTC. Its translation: CASSQEWTYEQYF.

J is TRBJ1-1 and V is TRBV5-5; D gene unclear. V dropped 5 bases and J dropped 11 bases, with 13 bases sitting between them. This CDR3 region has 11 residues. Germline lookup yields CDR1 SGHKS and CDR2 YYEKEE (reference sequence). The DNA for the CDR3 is TGTGCCAGCAGGATAGCTAGTGTTGCTTTCTTT. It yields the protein CASRIASVAFF.

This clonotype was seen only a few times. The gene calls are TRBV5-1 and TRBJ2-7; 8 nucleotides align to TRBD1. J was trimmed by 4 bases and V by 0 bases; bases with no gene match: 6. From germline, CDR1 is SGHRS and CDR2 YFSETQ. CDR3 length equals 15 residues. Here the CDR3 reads CASSLASGGEYEQYF. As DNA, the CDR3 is TGCGCCAGCAGCTTGGCCTCAGGGGGCGAGTACGAGCAGTACTTC.

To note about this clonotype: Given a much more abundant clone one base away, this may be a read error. CDR3 residues: CSARGFVGLTGTQYF. The CDR3 DNA follows: TGCAGTGCTAGAGGTTTTGTTGGGTTGACAGGTACGCAGTATTTT. V gene TRBV20-1 combines with J gene TRBJ2-3; D might be TRBD1 (6 bases). Germline CDR1 DFQATT, CDR2 SNEGSKA (reference sequence). The length of the CDR3 is 15 residues.

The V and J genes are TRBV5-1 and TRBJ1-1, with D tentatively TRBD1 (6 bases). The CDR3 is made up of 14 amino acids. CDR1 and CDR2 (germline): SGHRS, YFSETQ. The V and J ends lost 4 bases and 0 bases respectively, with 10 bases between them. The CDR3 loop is CASSPQGLNTEAFF. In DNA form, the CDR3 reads TGCGCCAGCAGCCCACAGGGATTGAACACTGAAGCTTTCTTT.

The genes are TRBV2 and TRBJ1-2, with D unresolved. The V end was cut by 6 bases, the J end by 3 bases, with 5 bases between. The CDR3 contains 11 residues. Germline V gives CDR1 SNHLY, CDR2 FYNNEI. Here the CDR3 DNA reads TGTGCCAGCAGGGTGGACTATGGCTACACCTTC. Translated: CASRVDYGYTF.

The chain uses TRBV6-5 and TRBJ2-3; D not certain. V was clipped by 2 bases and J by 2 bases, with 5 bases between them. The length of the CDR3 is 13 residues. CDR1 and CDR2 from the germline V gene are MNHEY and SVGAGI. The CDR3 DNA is TGTGCCAGCAGTTACATGAACACAGATACGCAGTATTTT. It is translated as CASSYMNTDTQYF.

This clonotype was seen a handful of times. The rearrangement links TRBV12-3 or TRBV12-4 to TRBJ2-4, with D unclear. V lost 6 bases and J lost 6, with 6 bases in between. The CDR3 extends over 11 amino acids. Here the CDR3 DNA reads TGTGCCAGCAGCCGAATAAACATTCAGTACTTC. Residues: CASSRINIQYF.

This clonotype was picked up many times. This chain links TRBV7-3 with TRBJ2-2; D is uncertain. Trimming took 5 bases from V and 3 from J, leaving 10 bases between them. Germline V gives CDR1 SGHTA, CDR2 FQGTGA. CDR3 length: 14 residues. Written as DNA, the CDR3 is TGTGCCAGCAGCCTTACAAAAGACACCGGGGAGCTGTTTTTT. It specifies CASSLTKDTGELFF.

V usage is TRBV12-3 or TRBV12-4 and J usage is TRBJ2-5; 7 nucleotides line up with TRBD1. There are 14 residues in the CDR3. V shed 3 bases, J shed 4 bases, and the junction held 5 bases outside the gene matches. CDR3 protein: CASSFGTATETQYF. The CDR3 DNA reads TGTGCCAGCAGTTTCGGGACAGCAACAGAGACCCAGTACTTC.

Here the CDR3 reads CASTKGGPNQPQHF. The CDR3 nucleotides read TGTGCCAGCACCAAAGGGGGGCCCAATCAGCCCCAGCATTTT. The chain recombines TRBV7-3 with TRBJ1-5; weak D call: TRBD1 (6 bases). V lost 7 bases and J lost 3, with 13 bases in between. Germline assignment: CDR1 SGHTA and CDR2 FQGTGA. This CDR3 is 14 amino acids long.

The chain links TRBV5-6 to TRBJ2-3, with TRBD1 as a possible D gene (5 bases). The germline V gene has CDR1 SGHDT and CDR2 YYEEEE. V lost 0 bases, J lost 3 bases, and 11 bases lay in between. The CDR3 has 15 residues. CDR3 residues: CASSLVRVQTDTQYF. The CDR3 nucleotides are TGTGCCAGCAGCTTGGTCAGGGTCCAAACAGATACGCAGTATTTT.

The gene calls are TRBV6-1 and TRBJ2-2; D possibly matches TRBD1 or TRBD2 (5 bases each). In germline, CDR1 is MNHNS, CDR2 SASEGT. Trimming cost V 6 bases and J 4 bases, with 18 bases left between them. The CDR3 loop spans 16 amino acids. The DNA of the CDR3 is TGTGCCAGCAGCTCGCGCTACCGGGACCTCACCGGGGAGCTGTTTTTT. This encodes CASSSRYRDLTGELFF.

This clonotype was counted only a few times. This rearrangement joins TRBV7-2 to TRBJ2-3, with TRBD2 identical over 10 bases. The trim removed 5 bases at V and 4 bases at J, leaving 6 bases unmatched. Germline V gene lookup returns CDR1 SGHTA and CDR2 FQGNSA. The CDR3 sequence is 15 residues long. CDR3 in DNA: TGTGCCAGCAGCCCCAACGGACTAGCGGCAGATACGCAGTATTTT. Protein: CASSPNGLAADTQYF.

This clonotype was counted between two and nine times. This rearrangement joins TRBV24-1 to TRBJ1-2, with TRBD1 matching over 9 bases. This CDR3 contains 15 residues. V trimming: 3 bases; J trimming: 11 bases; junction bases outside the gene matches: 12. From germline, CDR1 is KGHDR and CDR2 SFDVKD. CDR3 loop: CATSDGGTGTGGYTF. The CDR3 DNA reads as TGTGCCACCAGTGATGGAGGGACAGGGACCGGTGGTTACACCTTC.

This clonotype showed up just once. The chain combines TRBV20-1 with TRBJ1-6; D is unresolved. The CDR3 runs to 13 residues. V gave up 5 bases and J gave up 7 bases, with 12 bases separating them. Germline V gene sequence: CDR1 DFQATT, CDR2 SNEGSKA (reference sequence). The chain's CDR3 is CSADDSVNSPLHF. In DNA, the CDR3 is TGCAGTGCTGACGACTCAGTAAATTCACCCCTCCACTTT.

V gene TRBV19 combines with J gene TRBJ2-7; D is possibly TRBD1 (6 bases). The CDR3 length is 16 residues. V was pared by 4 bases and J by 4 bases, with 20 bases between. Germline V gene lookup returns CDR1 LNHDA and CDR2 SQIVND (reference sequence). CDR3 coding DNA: TGTGCCAGTAGTAGATCCGGGACAATACCTTCGTACGAGCAGTACTTC. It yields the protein CASSRSGTIPSYEQYF.

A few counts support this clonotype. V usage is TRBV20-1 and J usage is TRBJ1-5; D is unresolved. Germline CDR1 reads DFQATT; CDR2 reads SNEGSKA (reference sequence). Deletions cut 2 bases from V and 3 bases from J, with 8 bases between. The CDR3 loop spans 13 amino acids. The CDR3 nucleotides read TGCAGTGCTAGACGGGCCGACAATCAGCCCCAGCATTTT. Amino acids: CSARRADNQPQHF.

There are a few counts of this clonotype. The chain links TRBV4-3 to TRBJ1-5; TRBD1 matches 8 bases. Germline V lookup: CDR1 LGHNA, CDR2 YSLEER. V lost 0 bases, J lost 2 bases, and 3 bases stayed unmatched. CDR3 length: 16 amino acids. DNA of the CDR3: TGCGCCAGCAGCCAAGATTCGACAGGGGGCAATCAGCCCCAGCATTTT. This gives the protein CASSQDSTGGNQPQHF.

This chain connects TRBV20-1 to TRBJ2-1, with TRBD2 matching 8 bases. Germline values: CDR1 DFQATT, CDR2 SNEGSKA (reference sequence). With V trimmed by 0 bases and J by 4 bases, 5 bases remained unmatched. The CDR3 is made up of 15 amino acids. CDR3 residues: CSAREVLAGYNEQFF. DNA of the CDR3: TGCAGTGCTAGAGAGGTGCTAGCGGGTTACAATGAGCAGTTCTTC.

The CDR3: CASSPMAGAYEQYF. The CDR3 nucleotides are TGTGCCAGCTCACCAATGGCAGGGGCCTACGAGCAGTACTTC. The V and J genes are TRBV18 and TRBJ2-7, with D possibly being TRBD1 (6 bases). Germline assignment: CDR1 KGHSH and CDR2 LQKENI. There are 14 residues in the CDR3. V lost 2 bases and J 2 bases, leaving 10 bases between the germline ends.

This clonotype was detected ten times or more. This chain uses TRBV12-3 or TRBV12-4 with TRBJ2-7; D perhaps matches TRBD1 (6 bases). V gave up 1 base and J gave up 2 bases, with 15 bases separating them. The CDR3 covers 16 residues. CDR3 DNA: TGTGCCAGCAGTTTAGACTTAGGGACACAGACCTACGAGCAGTACTTC. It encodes CASSLDLGTQTYEQYF.

The CDR3: CASSLELAGETDTQYF. Written as DNA, the CDR3 is TGCGCCAGCAGCTTGGAACTAGCGGGAGAAACAGATACGCAGTATTTT. The chain is built from TRBV5-1 and TRBJ2-3; TRBD2 aligns across 11 bases. Germline-derived CDR1 and CDR2 are SGHRS and YFSETQ. CDR3 size: 16 residues. V shed 0 bases, J shed 3 bases, and the junction held 3 bases outside the gene matches.